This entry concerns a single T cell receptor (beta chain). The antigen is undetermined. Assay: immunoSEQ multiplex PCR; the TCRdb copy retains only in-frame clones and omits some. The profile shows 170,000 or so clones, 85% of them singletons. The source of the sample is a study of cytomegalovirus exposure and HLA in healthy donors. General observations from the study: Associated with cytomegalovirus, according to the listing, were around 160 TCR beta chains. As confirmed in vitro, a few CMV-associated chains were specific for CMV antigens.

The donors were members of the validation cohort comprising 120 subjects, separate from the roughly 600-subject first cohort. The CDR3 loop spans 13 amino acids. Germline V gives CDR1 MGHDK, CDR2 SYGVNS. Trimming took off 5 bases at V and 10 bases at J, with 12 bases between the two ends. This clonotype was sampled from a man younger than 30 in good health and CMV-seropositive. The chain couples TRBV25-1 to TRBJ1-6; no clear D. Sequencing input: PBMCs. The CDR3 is CASSRPPGSPLHF. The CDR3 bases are TGTGCCAGCAGTCGACCCCCGGGATCACCCCTCCACTTT.